This TCR beta chain was sequenced during a study of CD8 T cells in ankylosing spondylitis. Study-level points and caveats: One TCR beta motif, made up of several highly homologous variants, appeared characteristic of ankylosing spondylitis blood.

CDR1 and CDR2 (germline): SGHVS, FQNEAQ. The CDR3 is 15 amino acids. The junction had 8 bases not matched to a gene; V was cut back by 6 bases and J by 8 bases. This clonotype appeared many times. Its antigen is not identified. TCRdb re-called the 5' RACE reads with MiXCR, one entry per CDR3 protein. The profile covers fewer than 550,000 distinct CDR3 sequences, with 5.3% appearing a single time and 3.5% taken by the ten largest. Sequencing input: blood, either unsorted or a sorted T cell fraction (not recorded which). This rearrangement joins TRBV7-8 to TRBJ2-1; TRBD2 aligns across 12 bases. This clonotype was obtained from a male donor with ankylosing spondylitis. CDR3 sequence: CASSPGTSGFHEQFF. The CDR3 DNA reads as TGTGCCAGCAGTCCCGGGACTAGCGGGTTCCATGAGCAGTTCTTC.